The 31 T cell receptor beta chains in this list originate from one sample, sequenced in a study of blood T cells in healthy people across ages. A J-beta primer mix and a sample-barcoded 5' primer were used in a second PCR of roughly 6 to 11 cycles. TCRdb reanalysed the 5' RACE reads using MiXCR and keeps one entry per CDR3 protein. This table has roughly 1.5 million distinct CDR3 sequences, around 40% appearing once. Sample: blood. All receptors derive from a woman aged 18-29 years in good health.

The chain carries TRBV24-1 and TRBJ2-1; D is perhaps TRBD1 (5 bases). Germline CDR1 reads KGHDR; CDR2 reads SFDVKD. V was clipped by 5 bases and J by 0 bases, with 13 bases between them. The CDR3 consists of 16 residues. CDR3 loop: CATSGSQGSSYNEQFF. The CDR3 bases are TGTGCCACCAGTGGGTCCCAGGGAAGCTCCTACAATGAGCAGTTCTTC.

As for this clonotype: One end of the junction does not line up with germline, which may come from a read error. The chain carries TRBV4-3 and TRBJ1-2; unclear D gene. Germline-derived CDR1 and CDR2 are LGHNA and YSLEER. This CDR3 spans 17 amino acids. CDR3 coding DNA: TGCGCCAGCAGTCAAGATCCCCCGGAGATGGGATATTTTGGCTACACCTTC. This sequence encodes CASSQDPPEMGYFGYTF.

The J gene is TRBJ2-7, the V gene TRBV29-1, with D perhaps TRBD1 (5 bases). V was clipped by 8 bases and J by 5 bases, with 10 bases between them. This CDR3 is built from 10 residues. Germline V gene sequence: CDR1 SQVTM, CDR2 ANQGSEA. CDR3 coding DNA: TGCAGCCTTGCCAGGGACGAGCAGTACTTC. This translates into CSLARDEQYF.

The chain recombines TRBV4-1 with TRBJ2-2, with 9 bases identical to TRBD1. This CDR3 is built from 17 residues. In germline, CDR1 is MGHRA, CDR2 YSYEKL. J was trimmed by 4 bases and V by 0 bases; bases with no gene match: 6. The CDR3 here is CASSQDRGQGLTGELFF. The CDR3 region has the DNA TGCGCCAGCAGCCAAGATAGGGGACAGGGACTCACCGGGGAGCTGTTTTTT.

The chain has TRBV20-1 and TRBJ1-1; D is perhaps TRBD1 (5 bases). V was shortened by 3 bases and J by 7 bases, with 18 bases between the two germline ends. Germline-derived CDR1 and CDR2 are DFQATT and SNEGSKA (reference sequence). The CDR3 has 14 amino acids. The DNA of the CDR3 is TGCAGTGCTAGCAGACAGAAGGATTTTGGTGAAGCTTTCTTT. Protein: CSASRQKDFGEAFF.

This clonotype was counted between two and nine times. The chain links TRBV4-1 to TRBJ2-7; D might be TRBD2 (6 bases). Trimming pared 3 bases from V and 0 bases from J, leaving 12 bases between. CDR3 length: 15 amino acids. The germline CDR1 and CDR2 sequences are MGHRA and YSYEKL. The CDR3 here is CASSHTRDSSYEQYF. Written as DNA, the CDR3 is TGCGCCAGCAGCCACACCCGGGACTCCTCCTACGAGCAGTACTTC.

The rearrangement joins TRBV3-1 to TRBJ2-7; D is ambiguous. The CDR3 length is 13 residues. The germline CDR1 and CDR2 sequences are LGHDT and YNNKEL (reference sequence). V was cut by 4 bases and J by 2 bases, with 9 bases left in between. CDR3 sequence (DNA): TGTGCCAGCAGCCCGTTGATGGCCTACGAGCAGTACTTC. It encodes CASSPLMAYEQYF.

This chain links TRBV3-1 with TRBJ2-3; D might be TRBD2 (7 bases). V dropped 8 bases and J dropped 8 bases, with 11 bases sitting between them. The germline V gene encodes CDR1 LGHDT and CDR2 YNNKEL (reference sequence). CDR3 length: 11 residues. CDR3 region: CASQAGATQYF. The DNA for the CDR3 is TGTGCCAGCCAGGCGGGGGCTACGCAGTATTTT.

This rearrangement joins TRBV4-2 to TRBJ2-7, with D perhaps TRBD2 (6 bases). The DNA end favors TRBJ2-5, so the J call may be wrong. This CDR3 comprises 14 residues. The germline V gene encodes CDR1 LGHNA and CDR2 YNFKEQ. CDR3 sequence reads: CASSGEVGSATQYF. In DNA, the CDR3 is TGTGCCAGCAGTGGGGAGGTCGGTAGCGCGACCCAGTACTTC.

The chain carries TRBV27 and TRBJ2-4; D gene uncertain. Deletions cut 5 bases from V and 0 bases from J, with 8 bases between. The CDR3 is 14 amino acids. Germline CDR1 and CDR2: MNHEY and SMNVEV (reference sequence). CDR3 region: CASSDSIAKNIQYF. In DNA, the CDR3 is TGTGCCAGCAGTGACTCCATAGCCAAAAACATTCAGTACTTC.

The V call is TRBV12-3 or TRBV12-4, the J call TRBJ1-2, with TRBD1 matching 8 bases. CDR3 length: 15 residues. Trimming took 6 bases from V and 4 from J; bases not matched to a gene: 10. Here the CDR3 DNA reads TGTGCCAGCAGACCCCGGACAGGGATTTCCTATGGCTACACCTTC. Amino acids: CASRPRTGISYGYTF.

This clonotype was recorded once. The chain recombines TRBV6-5 with TRBJ2-5, with D possibly being TRBD2 (5 bases). V dropped 2 bases and J dropped 7 bases, with 14 bases sitting between them. Germline assignment: CDR1 MNHEY and CDR2 SVGAGI. This CDR3 has 14 residues. The CDR3 loop is CASSYQVLEGTQYF. CDR3 DNA sequence: TGTGCCAGCAGTTACCAAGTATTAGAGGGGACCCAGTACTTC.

This clonotype occurred a few times. The rearrangement joins TRBV4-2 to TRBJ2-7; 10 nucleotides align to TRBD2. The CDR3 runs to 15 residues. Germline CDR1 and CDR2: LGHNA and YNFKEQ. V was clipped by 5 bases and J by 0 bases; unmatched bases: 4. This CDR3 reads CASSYLAGGSYEQYF. The CDR3 nucleotides read TGTGCCAGCAGCTATTTAGCGGGGGGCTCCTACGAGCAGTACTTC.

V is TRBV27 and J is TRBJ1-2; TRBD1 is a possible D gene (6 bases). CDR1 is MNHEY, CDR2 SMNVEV, per germline (reference sequence). Trimming cost V 6 bases and J 5 bases, with 22 bases left between them. The CDR3 spans 16 residues. This CDR3 is CASRVAGVADSYGYTF. In DNA form, the CDR3 reads TGTGCCAGCAGGGTGGCAGGGGTCGCAGACTCTTATGGCTACACCTTC.

This clonotype was found a few times. The chain joins TRBV4-3 to TRBJ2-5, with D possibly TRBD1 on 6 matching bases. This CDR3 spans 20 amino acids. Germline lookup yields CDR1 LGHNA and CDR2 YSLEER. With 0 bases removed from V and 2 bases from J, the gap between germline ends came to 25 bases. DNA for the CDR3: TGCGCCAGCAGCCAAGAAAGGATCCCAGGAGCGAGGACAGCACAAGAGACCCAGTACTTC. Protein: CASSQERIPGARTAQETQYF.

This chain links TRBV6-2 or TRBV6-3 with TRBJ1-5; 9 bases match TRBD1. Unmatched junction bases numbered 16, after V lost 6 bases and J lost 7 bases. Per the germline V gene, CDR1 is MNHEY and CDR2 is SVGEGT. The CDR3 consists of 17 residues. The CDR3 reads CASRELIPGQGAQPQHF. The CDR3 bases are TGTGCCAGCAGAGAGCTGATACCGGGACAGGGCGCCCAGCCCCAGCATTTT.

The table lists this clonotype with many counts. Here the CDR3 reads CSVNSDFTPSTDTQYF. Written as DNA, the CDR3 is TGCAGCGTTAATTCGGACTTTACTCCTAGCACAGATACGCAGTATTTT. The chain carries TRBV29-1 and TRBJ2-3; D may be TRBD2 (5 bases). The CDR3 has 16 residues. In germline, CDR1 is SQVTM, CDR2 ANQGSEA. Trimming took 5 bases from V and 0 from J, leaving 18 bases between them.

This chain joins TRBV20-1 and TRBJ2-7; TRBD2 agrees at 8 bases. The J segment lost 2 bases and the V segment lost 1 base, leaving 7 bases of the junction unmatched. The CDR3 is 15 amino acids. From germline, CDR1 is DFQATT and CDR2 SNEGSKA (reference sequence). The CDR3 here is CSARGRRGATYEQYF. CDR3 nucleotide sequence: TGCAGTGCTAGAGGCAGGCGGGGGGCCACCTACGAGCAGTACTTC.

V gene TRBV15 combines with J gene TRBJ1-1; D is unresolved. Per germline, CDR1 LNHNV and CDR2 YYDKDF (reference sequence). Deletions cut 1 base from V and 1 base from J, with 7 bases between. CDR3 length: 14 amino acids. The DNA of the CDR3 is TGTGCCACCAGCAGAGGGGAAGGGAACACTGAAGCTTTCTTT. This codes for CATSRGEGNTEAFF.

CDR3 DNA sequence: TGCGCCAGCAGCCAAGTCCGGGTTGAAACTAATGAAAAACTGTTTTTT. This translates into CASSQVRVETNEKLFF. The rearrangement links TRBV4-1 to TRBJ1-4; D not certain. CDR3 length equals 16 residues. CDR1 is MGHRA and CDR2 is YSYEKL in the germline V gene. V was pared by 1 base and J by 1 base, with 10 bases between.

CDR3 sequence (DNA): TGCAGTGGCCCCAGGGATATTGATGAAAAACTGTTTTTT. It encodes CSGPRDIDEKLFF. The chain uses TRBV20-1 and TRBJ1-4, with D possibly matching TRBD1 (5 bases). V was shortened by 7 bases and J by 6 bases, with 15 bases between the two germline ends. Germline V gene data show CDR1 as DFQATT and CDR2 as SNEGSKA (reference sequence). The CDR3 loop spans 13 amino acids.

As concerns this clonotype: Relative to the germline gene, one junction end is altered; a read error may explain this. The chain recombines TRBV20-1 with TRBJ2-4; no firm D call. Germline values: CDR1 DFQATT, CDR2 SNEGSKA (reference sequence). This CDR3 region has 14 residues. This chain's CDR3 is CTATKQRSKNIQYF. In DNA, the CDR3 is TGCACTGCTACGAAACAGCGATCCAAAAACATTCAGTACTTC.

The sample holds a few counts of this clonotype. J is TRBJ2-4 and V is TRBV4-1; D gene unclear. Trimming took 6 bases from V and 0 from J, leaving 12 bases between them. The germline V gene encodes CDR1 MGHRA and CDR2 YSYEKL. CDR3 size: 15 residues. In DNA form, the CDR3 reads TGCGCCAGCAGTCGTTCGTTATTAGCCAAAAACATTCAGTACTTC. This gives the protein CASSRSLLAKNIQYF.

This clonotype has more than one count but fewer than ten. V usage is TRBV7-2 and J usage is TRBJ2-1, with 10 positions matching TRBD2. The CDR3 is 16 amino acids. The germline gives CDR1 SGHTA, CDR2 FQGNSA. V shed 3 bases and J 4 bases; nucleotides not matched to a gene: 6. In DNA, the CDR3 is TGTGCCAGCAGCTTTCGACTAGCGGGTCCTTACAATGAGCAGTTCTTC. Translating gives CASSFRLAGPYNEQFF.

The chain combines TRBV20-1 with TRBJ1-6; 8 bases agree with TRBD1. CDR3 size: 14 residues. Trimming took 8 bases from V and 10 from J; bases not matched to a gene: 13. CDR1 is DFQATT, CDR2 SNEGSKA, per germline (reference sequence). The CDR3: CSIYRTGSRSPLHF. CDR3 coding DNA: TGCAGTATATACAGGACAGGGTCACGATCACCCCTCCACTTT.

V and J are TRBV7-9 and TRBJ2-4; tentatively, D is TRBD1 (5 bases). V shed 2 bases and J shed 7 bases, with 12 bases lying between them. The CDR3 covers 14 residues. Germline CDR1 SEHNR, CDR2 FQNEAQ (reference sequence). CDR3 region: CASSLSAGWNIQYF. Here the CDR3 DNA reads TGTGCCAGCAGCTTATCGGCAGGGTGGAACATTCAGTACTTC.

There are a few counts of this clonotype. This rearrangement joins TRBV25-1 to TRBJ2-7; D not certain. The V gene's germline CDR1 is MGHDK and CDR2 SYGVNS. V lost 8 bases and J 4 bases, leaving 12 bases between the germline ends. The CDR3 has 12 amino acids. CDR3 loop: CASGITVYEQYF. DNA for the CDR3: TGTGCCAGCGGGATCACGGTGTACGAGCAGTACTTC.

This clonotype was seen a few times. The rearrangement links TRBV7-9 to TRBJ1-5; unclear D gene. V was pared by 2 bases and J by 0 bases, with 11 bases between. In germline, CDR1 is SEHNR, CDR2 FQNEAQ (reference sequence). CDR3 size: 16 residues. In DNA, the CDR3 is TGTGCCAGCAGCTTATCACCGGGGTATAGCAATCAGCCCCAGCATTTT. Amino acid sequence: CASSLSPGYSNQPQHF.

CDR3 sequence (DNA): TGTGCCAGCAGGAACTCCCGGGGCGACGGCTACACCTTC. This encodes CASRNSRGDGYTF. The chain carries TRBV12-3 or TRBV12-4 and TRBJ1-2; the D gene is possibly TRBD1 (5 bases). This CDR3 comprises 13 residues. Between the trimmed V and J ends, which lost 6 bases and 8 bases, there was a span of 16 bases.

This clonotype was recorded a few times. The chain joins TRBV7-2 to TRBJ2-4; a possible D gene is TRBD1 (5 bases). The CDR3 has 14 amino acids. Trimming stripped 5 bases from V and 7 bases from J, with 15 bases between. CDR1 is SGHTA and CDR2 is FQGNSA in the germline V gene. For the CDR3, the DNA is TGTGCCAGCAGCACATATACAGGCGCCAACATTCAGTACTTC. As protein: CASSTYTGANIQYF.

This clonotype has just a few counts. The rearrangement uses TRBV20-1 and TRBJ2-1; 14 positions match TRBD2. Unmatched junction bases numbered 8, after V lost 6 bases and J lost 7 bases. Germline V gene lookup returns CDR1 DFQATT and CDR2 SNEGSKA (reference sequence). The CDR3 consists of 15 residues. The CDR3 region has the DNA TGCAGTGCGCCGAGGACTAGCGGGGGGAATAATGAGCAGTTCTTC. This gives the protein CSAPRTSGGNNEQFF.